The 7 T cell receptor beta chains presented below share a single source sample, sequenced in a study of T-cell reconstitution after alpha-beta-depleted transplantation in children. The TCRbeta library was prepared with unique molecular identifiers. Each CDR3 protein gets one entry after TCRdb re-called the PCR reads with MiXCR. Here the sample spans about 980,000 distinct CDR3 sequences, roughly 31% being singletons. Sample: PBMCs, mostly from graft donor cells, taken 360 days after TCRalphabeta/CD19-depleted stem cell transplant. The source is a boy less than two years old who had a stem cell transplant for SCID, so the T cells may come from the graft donor.

This clonotype was found a few times. CDR3 protein: CSANLGLASYNEQFF. The CDR3 DNA is TGCAGTGCCAATCTAGGACTAGCGAGTTACAATGAGCAGTTCTTC. The V and J genes are TRBV20-1 and TRBJ2-1; TRBD2 agrees at 9 bases. Trimming at V came to 6 bases and at J to 4 bases, leaving 10 bases not matched to a gene. Germline assignment: CDR1 DFQATT and CDR2 SNEGSKA (reference sequence). This CDR3 spans 15 amino acids.

This clonotype has a handful of counts. The CDR3 DNA reads TGTGCCAGCAGCCAAGCTCAGGGGGCAGGAGGGGAAAAACTGTTTTTT. This translates into CASSQAQGAGGEKLFF. V usage is TRBV4-2 and J usage is TRBJ1-4; 8 bases map to TRBD1. Per the germline V gene, CDR1 is LGHNA and CDR2 is YNFKEQ. The CDR3 consists of 16 residues. With V trimmed by 1 base and J by 8 bases, 9 bases remained unmatched.

This clonotype was counted only a few times. The chain links TRBV12-3 or TRBV12-4 to TRBJ2-7; the D call may be TRBD1 or TRBD2 (5 bases each). Trimming removed 6 bases from V and 9 bases from J, with 15 bases in between. The CDR3 extends over 12 amino acids. The CDR3, as DNA: TGTGCCAGCAGCCCGGGGCCACGCTTGCAGTACTTC. Its protein is CASSPGPRLQYF.

This clonotype was detected only a few times. The rearrangement uses TRBV20-1 and TRBJ2-4; D could derive from TRBD1 or TRBD2 (6 bases each). The CDR3 contains 15 residues. Trimming took off 3 bases at V and 4 bases at J, with 16 bases between the two ends. The germline gives CDR1 DFQATT, CDR2 SNEGSKA (reference sequence). The CDR3 loop is CSASPGGWGKNIQYF. The CDR3 DNA sequence: TGCAGTGCTAGTCCCGGGGGCTGGGGGAAAAACATTCAGTACTTC.

In this sample, this clonotype turned up a few times. V is TRBV29-1 and J is TRBJ2-1; D may be TRBD1 (6 bases). The V gene's germline CDR1 is SQVTM and CDR2 ANQGSEA. V lost 3 bases, J lost 4 bases, and 16 bases lay in between. The CDR3 sequence is 15 residues long. CDR3 nucleotide sequence: TGCAGCGTTGACGTACAGGGATCACCTTACAATGAGCAGTTCTTC. This translates into CSVDVQGSPYNEQFF.

This clonotype was counted a few times. This chain uses TRBV28 with TRBJ2-7; D not certain. Trimming left V 5 bases short and J 0 bases short, with 14 bases between. Germline assignment: CDR1 MDHEN and CDR2 SYDVKM. The CDR3 has 15 residues. CDR3: CASSPVDGSSYEQYF. The CDR3 DNA reads as TGTGCCAGCAGTCCGGTGGACGGATCCTCCTACGAGCAGTACTTC.

CDR3 nucleotide sequence: TGTGCCAGCAGCCCAGAAAGAGCCTACAATGAGCAGTTCTTC. Translating it yields CASSPERAYNEQFF. The gene calls are TRBV7-3 and TRBJ2-1; the D is unclear. Trimming removed 5 bases at V and 2 bases at J, with 10 bases between. The CDR3 loop spans 14 amino acids. The germline V gene has CDR1 SGHTA and CDR2 FQGTGA.